This record concerns one T cell receptor (beta chain) sequence. By how much of the sample it makes up, this clonotype is medium-sized (0.01 to 0.1%). This clone's antigen is unknown. Nothing much larger sits one base from this clone, and base qualities are not available. TCRdb lists the instrument as Illumina MiSeq. Multiplex PCR with BIOMED2 TRB-A/B primer pools was used to amplify the TRB rearrangements. Illumina-compatible adapters and 7-nucleotide sample barcodes were attached to the amplicons in two consecutive PCRs. All library PCRs used Phusion HS II polymerase. Amplicons were gel-purified with the NucleoSpin Gel and PCR Clean-up kit, quantified on Qubit, and pooled at 4 to 5 nM. The quality of the amplicon pool was checked on an Agilent 2100 Bioanalyzer prior to Illumina next-generation sequencing. Under the source paper's analysis protocol: Annotation of TRB rearrangements was performed with MiXCR 3.0.8 using the default MiXCR reference library. Sequences with fewer than 2 reads and non-productive reads were filtered out, and every unique CDR3 nucleotide sequence was treated as a single clone. Clonality, diversity, richness and V-J gene usage were calculated in R 3.5.1. GLIPH2 was used to cluster TCRs by CDR3 similarity, and OLGA was used to calculate generation probabilities. Only GLIPH2 clusters with at least four unique TCR clonotypes present in at least three individuals were retained. Through fastp at Q25 and MiXCR, TCRdb rebuilt clones from the public reads, retaining in-frame beta chains. Under each unique CDR3 protein, matching rows form one entry showing the most common genes and DNA. Clone size and V and J calls follow TCRdb, not the original study. In this sample the table shows 4,000 or so distinct CDR3 sequences, 25% of which occur a single time. The ten largest clones take up 22% of the sample.

The sample comes from a study of T and B cells in COVID-19 patients (dated by TCRdb to 2019 to 2021). For the wider study: In this study, adaptive immunity was profiled in COVID-19 patients who either had active infection or had recovered, using TRB and IGH repertoire sequencing of peripheral blood. The TCR and BCR sequence repository comprised some 40 patients and 70 or so time points, with over 8 million TCR sequences analysed. Comorbidities linked to unfavorable COVID-19 outcome were present in most of the 20 patients in the active-infection cohort. The recovered cohort included around 18 patients who contributed 20 to 25 samples, and most of those patients had mild to moderate COVID-19 that was managed on an outpatient basis. The recovered cohort had a median age of about 37 years, compared with around 70 years in the active-infection cohort. As many as 9 follow-up blood samples were taken per patient, and some of the samples covered different disease stages within the same individual. Repertoire analyses used an age-matched reference group of a few dozen healthy donors who were negative for COVID-19 antibodies as the comparison. In the active-infection cohort, about 65% of the roughly 20 patients were critically ill and required mechanical ventilation or ECMO. A couple of patients were included in both the recovered and active cohorts because samples were available from active disease and after recovery. Beyond this particular receptor, the publication reports: Patients with COVID-19 were reported to show strongly skewed TRBV/TRBJ gene usage. TRB repertoires were highly clonal in active COVID-19, whereas diversity and richness at recovery rose above healthy donor levels. The cohort was considered too small for HLA contributions to COVID-19 susceptibility or severity to be assessed. Specific T cell subsets (CD4+/Treg/CD8+) and sorted SARS-CoV-2-responsive or tetramer+ T cells had not yet been sequenced, with those experiments still ongoing. Blood samples from mildly ill patients during symptoms and early samples from severe cases were scarce. The reported TCR clusters were said to need prospective validation before any clinical use. A total of approximately 2,300 exclusive TCR clusters, including over 25 low-pGen clusters, were found in the recovered cohort.

Genomic DNA extracted from blood was used in amounts of roughly 220-500 ng for amplification of TRB repertoires. Between the V and J ends, shortened by 4 bases and 0 bases respectively, the junction contains 19 bases. As encoded in the germline V gene, CDR1 is MNHNS while CDR2 is SASEGT. Reading from cysteine to phenylalanine, the CDR3 counts 17 amino acids. Of the read, only the CDR3 DNA is kept; its 51 bases are in frame from base 1. This TCR derives from a human donor with active COVID-19. In this chain, TRBV6-1 is recombined with TRBJ2-7, with no D gene named confidently. Material for sequencing was blood. The CDR3 region has the sequence CASSGSTLWQVSYEQYF. The nucleotides are TGTGCCAGCAGTGGGTCAACCCTGTGGCAGGTCTCCTACGAGCAGTACTTC.